The 9 T cell receptor beta chains below all came from one sample that was sequenced in a study of OX40 agonist ivuxolimab in advanced cancers. Produced via immunoSEQ multiplex PCR; TCRdb's table is partial and in-frame only. The table includes tens of thousands of clones, approximately 86% detected once. The sequenced sample was CD4+ or CD8+ T cells sorted from blood, obtained in a trial of the OX40 agonist ivuxolimab. The receptors come from an adult with an advanced solid tumor such as melanoma, head and neck, liver or kidney cancer.

This clone was picked up a small number of times. This chain links TRBV6-5 with TRBJ1-5; D is unclear. Trimming left V 5 bases short and J 8 bases short, with 13 bases between. CDR3 length: 13 residues. Germline assignment: CDR1 MNHEY and CDR2 SVGAGI. The CDR3 nucleotides are TGTGCCAGCAGTGAAACTTTCCGGGAGCCCCAGCATTTT. It codes for CASSETFREPQHF.

The chain carries TRBV15 and TRBJ2-3; a weak D match, TRBD2 (5 bases). Germline V gene data show CDR1 as LNHNV and CDR2 as YYDKDF (reference sequence). The CDR3 covers 14 residues. V was cut by 2 bases and J by 2 bases, with 8 bases left in between. The CDR3 DNA follows: TGTGCCACCAGCAGACAGCGGACCACAGATACGCAGTATTTT. Translating it yields CATSRQRTTDTQYF.

This chain joins TRBV7-6 and TRBJ2-5, with D unresolved. Per the germline V gene, CDR1 is SGHVS and CDR2 is FNYEAQ. Trimming took 2 bases from V and 4 from J, leaving 8 bases between them. The CDR3 runs 13 residues. CDR3 region: CASSLTIGETQYF. The CDR3 DNA sequence: TGTGCCAGCAGCTTAACAATAGGAGAGACCCAGTACTTC.

This chain uses TRBV27 with TRBJ2-3; a possible D gene is TRBD2 (7 bases). The CDR3 contains 15 residues. CDR1 and CDR2 from the germline V gene are MNHEY and SMNVEV (reference sequence). V was clipped by 5 bases and J by 4 bases, with 16 bases between them. CDR3 in amino acids: CASSKFAGAADTQYF. The CDR3 bases are TGTGCCAGCAGTAAGTTTGCGGGGGCCGCAGATACGCAGTATTTT.

The chain has TRBV19 and TRBJ2-7; the match to TRBD1 covers 8 bases. Germline V CDR1 and CDR2: LNHDA, SQIVND (reference sequence). There are 20 residues in the CDR3. With V trimmed by 4 bases and J by 0 bases, 20 bases remained unmatched. CDR3 in amino acids: CASSTLTFTGTGKHSYEQYF. Here the CDR3 DNA reads TGTGCCAGTAGTACTTTGACCTTTACCGGGACAGGTAAACACTCCTACGAGCAGTACTTC.

The chain is built from TRBV30 and TRBJ1-6, with 10 bases matching TRBD1. The junction had 12 bases not matched to a gene; V was cut back by 4 bases and J by 6 bases. The germline V gene encodes CDR1 GTSNPN and CDR2 SVGIG (reference sequence). The CDR3 extends over 17 amino acids. The CDR3 sequence is CAWIRDRGVIGNSPLHF. The CDR3 nucleotides read TGTGCCTGGATACGGGACAGGGGTGTTATAGGTAATTCACCCCTCCACTTT.

This sequence joins TRBV10-3 and TRBJ2-7; 7 positions agree with TRBD1. The germline V gene encodes CDR1 ENHRY and CDR2 SYGVKD. This CDR3 region has 15 residues. Losses at the gene ends were 3 bases for V and 3 bases for J; bases not matched to a gene: 8. CDR3 sequence reads: CAISDPGQMNYEQYF. The CDR3 nucleotides read TGTGCCATCAGTGACCCGGGACAGATGAACTACGAGCAGTACTTC.

The sample holds one count of this clone. V usage is TRBV6-1 and J usage is TRBJ1-1; D remains unclear. Trimming shortened V by 5 bases and J by 1 base, and 14 bases separated the two germline ends. CDR3 length: 15 amino acids. Germline V CDR1 and CDR2: MNHNS, SASEGT. CDR3 coding DNA: TGTGCCAGCAGTCACATCCGAATCGCGAACACTGAAGCTTTCTTT. Protein: CASSHIRIANTEAFF.

The V and J genes are TRBV7-3 and TRBJ2-7; 9 bases are shared with TRBD1. Germline V gene data show CDR1 as SGHTA and CDR2 as FQGTGA. Unmatched junction bases numbered 10, after V lost 5 bases and J lost 5 bases. The CDR3 loop spans 15 amino acids. The CDR3 DNA reads TGTGCCAGCAGCCCCTCGGGACAGGGATGGAACGAGCAGTACTTC. It specifies CASSPSGQGWNEQYF.